One sample yielded the 21 T cell receptor beta chains listed below, sequenced in a study of cytomegalovirus exposure and HLA in healthy donors. TCRdb's copy holds only in-frame clones and misses some; the assay was immunoSEQ multiplex PCR. The sample includes 130,000 or so clones, 89% of them seen just once. Sequencing was carried out using PBMCs. All receptors come from a woman between 18 and 29 years old in good health and CMV-seronegative.

The chain couples TRBV10-3 to TRBJ2-2; D is possibly TRBD1 (5 bases). Germline CDR1 is ENHRY and CDR2 is SYGVKD. The CDR3 covers 12 residues. Trimming removed 7 bases at V and 6 bases at J, with 9 bases between. CDR3 amino acids: CAITEGAGELFF. The CDR3 DNA is TGTGCCATCACTGAAGGGGCCGGGGAGCTGTTTTTT.

This clone has at least ten counts. The chain recombines TRBV5-5 with TRBJ1-6, with TRBD1 as a possible D gene (6 bases). The CDR3 loop spans 16 amino acids. CDR1 SGHKS and CDR2 YYEKEE come from the germline V gene (reference sequence). V lost 4 bases to trimming and J lost 4 bases, with 15 bases between them. DNA for the CDR3: TGTGCCAGCAGCGGTACCGGGACACTGTATAATTCACCCCTCCACTTT. The encoded protein is CASSGTGTLYNSPLHF. Drawing the rest from reference TRBV5-5 and TRBJ1-6, the complete variable domain is DAGVTQSPTHLIKTRGQQVTLRCSPISGHKSVSWYQQVLGQGPQFIFQYYEKEERGRGNFPDRFSARQFPNYSSELNVNALLLGDSALYLCASSGTGTLYNSPLHFGNGTRLTVT.

The CDR3 spells CASSQGTVDYGYTF. Written as DNA, the CDR3 is TGTGCCAGCTCACAGGGGACAGTTGACTATGGCTACACCTTC. The chain recombines TRBV18 with TRBJ1-2; TRBD1 matches 7 bases. The CDR3 extends over 14 amino acids. CDR1 is KGHSH and CDR2 is LQKENI in the germline V gene. V gave up 4 bases and J gave up 3 bases; unmatched junction bases: 5.

This chain joins TRBV7-6 and TRBJ1-4; 8 bases map to TRBD1. Germline CDR1 is SGHVS and CDR2 is FNYEAQ. The CDR3 runs to 16 residues. Unmatched junction bases numbered 5, after V lost 1 base and J lost 4 bases. CDR3 residues: CASSLGLDRGNEKLFF. The CDR3 DNA reads as TGTGCCAGCAGCTTAGGCCTAGACAGGGGTAATGAAAAACTGTTTTTT.

The chain recombines TRBV18 with TRBJ1-5; D unclear. The V and J ends lost 2 bases and 0 bases respectively, with 8 bases between them. Looked up from germline, CDR1 is KGHSH and CDR2 is LQKENI. This CDR3 is built from 15 residues. The CDR3 region is CASSPDSNSNQPQHF. CDR3 nucleotide sequence: TGTGCCAGCTCACCAGACTCAAATAGCAATCAGCCCCAGCATTTT.

In regard to this clone: One junction end disagrees with the germline gene, perhaps due to a read error. The rearrangement joins TRBV20-1 to TRBJ2-7; TRBD2 aligns across 11 bases. This CDR3 has 10 amino acids. The germline CDR1 and CDR2 sequences are DFQATT and SNEGSKA (reference sequence). CDR3 sequence: CSARAGTSGF. CDR3 nucleotides: TGCAGTGCTAGAGCCGGGACTAGCGGTTTC.

This clone was observed a handful of times. The chain recombines TRBV9 with TRBJ1-1; TRBD1 might be the D (6 bases). The CDR3 spans 14 residues. The V and J ends lost 5 bases and 0 bases respectively, with 11 bases between them. Per the germline V gene, CDR1 is SGDLS and CDR2 is YYNGEE. CDR3 nucleotide sequence: TGTGCCAGCAGTGGGACATCACTGAACACTGAAGCTTTCTTT. Its translation: CASSGTSLNTEAFF. The full variable domain, in which reference TRBV9 and TRBJ1-1 provide the parts outside the CDR3, is DSGVTQTPKHLITATGQRVTLRCSPRSGDLSVYWYQQSLDQGLQFLIQYYNGEERAKGNILERFSAQQFPDLHSELNLSSLELGDSALYFCASSGTSLNTEAFFGQGTRLTVV.

This chain connects TRBV14 to TRBJ1-2; 7 bases match TRBD1. V shed 3 bases and J 5 bases; nucleotides not matched to a gene: 3. This CDR3 region has 13 residues. The germline gives CDR1 SGHDN, CDR2 FVKESK. This chain's CDR3 is CASSQAQGYGYTF. The CDR3 coding sequence is TGTGCCAGCAGCCAGGCACAGGGGTATGGCTACACCTTC.

The chain joins TRBV27 to TRBJ2-2; TRBD2 matches 8 bases. This CDR3 spans 17 amino acids. After removal of 10 bases from V and 3 bases from J, the junction contained 16 bases not matched to a gene. CDR1 and CDR2 (germline): MNHEY, SMNVEV (reference sequence). The CDR3 reads CATYRRGGGFYTGELFF. The CDR3 bases are TGTGCCACCTACCGCCGGGGGGGCGGTTTTTACACCGGGGAGCTGTTTTTT.

The chain's CDR3 is CASSFVASSDTQYF. In nucleotides, the CDR3 is TGTGCCAGCAGTTTCGTGGCATCCTCAGATACGCAGTATTTT. This chain joins TRBV27 and TRBJ2-3; D gene unclear. CDR3 size: 14 residues. CDR1 is MNHEY and CDR2 is SMNVEV in the germline V gene (reference sequence). The V end lost 3 bases, the J end lost 4 bases, and 11 bases lay between the germline ends.

The chain has TRBV27 and TRBJ1-6; a possible D gene is TRBD1 (6 bases). This CDR3 is 16 amino acids long. Deletions cut 0 bases from V and 2 bases from J, with 8 bases between. Germline CDR1 and CDR2: MNHEY and SMNVEV (reference sequence). As DNA, the CDR3 is TGTGCCAGCAGTTTATCCGGGGACACCTATAATTCACCCCTCCACTTT. Its translation: CASSLSGDTYNSPLHF.

The chain is built from TRBV5-4 and TRBJ1-3; D is ambiguous. The V end was cut by 3 bases, the J end by 5 bases, with 15 bases between. The CDR3 contains 15 residues. The germline gives CDR1 SGHNT, CDR2 YYREEE (reference sequence). CDR3 coding DNA: TGTGCCAGCAGCTCTAACCCGGGTCTACGAAACACCATATATTTT. Translation gives CASSSNPGLRNTIYF.

The chain recombines TRBV7-2 with TRBJ2-7; 8 bases agree with TRBD1. The V gene end was trimmed by 2 bases and the J gene end by 3 bases; junction bases not matched to a gene: 6. CDR1 and CDR2 from the germline V gene are SGHTA and FQGNSA. CDR3 length equals 15 residues. This CDR3 reads CASSLYAGQDYEQYF. CDR3 nucleotides: TGTGCCAGCAGCTTATACGCGGGACAGGACTACGAGCAGTACTTC. The full variable domain, rest sourced from reference TRBV7-2 and TRBJ2-7, is GAGVSQSPSNKVTEKGKDVELRCDPISGHTALYWYRQSLGQGLEFLIYFQGNSAPDKSGLPSDRFSAERTGGSVSTLTIQRTQQEDSAVYLCASSLYAGQDYEQYFGPGTRLTVT.

V usage is TRBV11-3 and J usage is TRBJ1-6, with D perhaps matching TRBD1 (5 bases). Germline-derived CDR1 and CDR2 are SGHNT and YENEEA. Trimming pared 11 bases from V and 7 bases from J, leaving 18 bases between. There are 14 residues in the CDR3. The CDR3 DNA follows: TGTGCCCCTCGGGGGGGGTCTTACAATTCACCCCTCCACTTT. Its protein is CAPRGGSYNSPLHF.

The rearrangement uses TRBV6-7 and TRBJ2-2; 8 nucleotides match TRBD1. TRBV6-7 is flagged as an ORF with uncertain function. This CDR3 is built from 16 residues. J lost 1 base, V lost 5 bases, and 6 bases had no gene match. In nucleotides, the CDR3 is TGTGCCAGCAGTCCACCGGGACAGGAGAACACCGGGGAGCTGTTTTTT. Translation: CASSPPGQENTGELFF.

The rearrangement links TRBV6-5 to TRBJ2-1, with 10 bases matching TRBD2. V gave up 2 bases and J gave up 4 bases; unmatched junction bases: 5. Germline V gene data show CDR1 as MNHEY and CDR2 as SVGAGI. The CDR3 loop spans 16 amino acids. The CDR3, as DNA: TGTGCCAGCAGTTACCAACCAGCGGGGGGGTACAATGAGCAGTTCTTC. Translated: CASSYQPAGGYNEQFF.

This chain uses TRBV6-5 with TRBJ1-6, with D tentatively TRBD1 (5 bases). The ends were cut back, 3 bases at V and 10 bases at J, with 10 bases in the middle. The CDR3 spans 13 residues. The germline V gene encodes CDR1 MNHEY and CDR2 SVGAGI. The DNA for the CDR3 is TGTGCCAGCAGTTATCAGGGAGGCTCACCCCTCCACTTT. Translating gives CASSYQGGSPLHF.

This chain connects TRBV4-1 to TRBJ1-1; no clear D. This CDR3 has 14 residues. Germline-derived CDR1 and CDR2 are MGHRA and YSYEKL. The V end lost 1 base, the J end lost 0 bases, and 6 bases lay between the germline ends. The CDR3 sequence is CASSQGYMNTEAFF. As DNA, the CDR3 is TGCGCCAGCAGCCAAGGGTACATGAACACTGAAGCTTTCTTT.

This chain joins TRBV10-1 and TRBJ1-3; 8 nucleotides align to TRBD1. The CDR3 loop spans 14 amino acids. V lost 5 bases to trimming and J lost 3 bases; unmatched junction nucleotides: 3. CDR1 and CDR2 from the germline V gene are WNHNN and SYGVQD (reference sequence). CDR3 protein: CASSPGTGGNTIYF. CDR3 DNA: TGCGCCAGCAGTCCCGGGACAGGTGGAAACACCATATATTTT.

V gene TRBV7-9 combines with J gene TRBJ2-7; TRBD1 matches 10 bases. The CDR3 has 15 residues. Germline CDR1 reads SEHNR; CDR2 reads FQNEAQ (reference sequence). After removal of 2 bases from V and 2 bases from J, the junction contained 3 bases not matched to a gene. CDR3 residues: CASSLSTGGPYEQYF. In nucleotides, the CDR3 is TGTGCCAGCAGCTTATCGACAGGGGGCCCCTACGAGCAGTACTTC.

V is TRBV5-1 and J is TRBJ1-5; weak D call: TRBD1 (6 bases). The germline gives CDR1 SGHRS, CDR2 YFSETQ. The V end lost 4 bases, the J end lost 2 bases, and 10 bases lay between the germline ends. The CDR3 is made up of 14 amino acids. This CDR3 reads CASSAGAGNQPQHF. DNA of the CDR3: TGCGCCAGCAGCGCAGGGGCGGGCAATCAGCCCCAGCATTTT.